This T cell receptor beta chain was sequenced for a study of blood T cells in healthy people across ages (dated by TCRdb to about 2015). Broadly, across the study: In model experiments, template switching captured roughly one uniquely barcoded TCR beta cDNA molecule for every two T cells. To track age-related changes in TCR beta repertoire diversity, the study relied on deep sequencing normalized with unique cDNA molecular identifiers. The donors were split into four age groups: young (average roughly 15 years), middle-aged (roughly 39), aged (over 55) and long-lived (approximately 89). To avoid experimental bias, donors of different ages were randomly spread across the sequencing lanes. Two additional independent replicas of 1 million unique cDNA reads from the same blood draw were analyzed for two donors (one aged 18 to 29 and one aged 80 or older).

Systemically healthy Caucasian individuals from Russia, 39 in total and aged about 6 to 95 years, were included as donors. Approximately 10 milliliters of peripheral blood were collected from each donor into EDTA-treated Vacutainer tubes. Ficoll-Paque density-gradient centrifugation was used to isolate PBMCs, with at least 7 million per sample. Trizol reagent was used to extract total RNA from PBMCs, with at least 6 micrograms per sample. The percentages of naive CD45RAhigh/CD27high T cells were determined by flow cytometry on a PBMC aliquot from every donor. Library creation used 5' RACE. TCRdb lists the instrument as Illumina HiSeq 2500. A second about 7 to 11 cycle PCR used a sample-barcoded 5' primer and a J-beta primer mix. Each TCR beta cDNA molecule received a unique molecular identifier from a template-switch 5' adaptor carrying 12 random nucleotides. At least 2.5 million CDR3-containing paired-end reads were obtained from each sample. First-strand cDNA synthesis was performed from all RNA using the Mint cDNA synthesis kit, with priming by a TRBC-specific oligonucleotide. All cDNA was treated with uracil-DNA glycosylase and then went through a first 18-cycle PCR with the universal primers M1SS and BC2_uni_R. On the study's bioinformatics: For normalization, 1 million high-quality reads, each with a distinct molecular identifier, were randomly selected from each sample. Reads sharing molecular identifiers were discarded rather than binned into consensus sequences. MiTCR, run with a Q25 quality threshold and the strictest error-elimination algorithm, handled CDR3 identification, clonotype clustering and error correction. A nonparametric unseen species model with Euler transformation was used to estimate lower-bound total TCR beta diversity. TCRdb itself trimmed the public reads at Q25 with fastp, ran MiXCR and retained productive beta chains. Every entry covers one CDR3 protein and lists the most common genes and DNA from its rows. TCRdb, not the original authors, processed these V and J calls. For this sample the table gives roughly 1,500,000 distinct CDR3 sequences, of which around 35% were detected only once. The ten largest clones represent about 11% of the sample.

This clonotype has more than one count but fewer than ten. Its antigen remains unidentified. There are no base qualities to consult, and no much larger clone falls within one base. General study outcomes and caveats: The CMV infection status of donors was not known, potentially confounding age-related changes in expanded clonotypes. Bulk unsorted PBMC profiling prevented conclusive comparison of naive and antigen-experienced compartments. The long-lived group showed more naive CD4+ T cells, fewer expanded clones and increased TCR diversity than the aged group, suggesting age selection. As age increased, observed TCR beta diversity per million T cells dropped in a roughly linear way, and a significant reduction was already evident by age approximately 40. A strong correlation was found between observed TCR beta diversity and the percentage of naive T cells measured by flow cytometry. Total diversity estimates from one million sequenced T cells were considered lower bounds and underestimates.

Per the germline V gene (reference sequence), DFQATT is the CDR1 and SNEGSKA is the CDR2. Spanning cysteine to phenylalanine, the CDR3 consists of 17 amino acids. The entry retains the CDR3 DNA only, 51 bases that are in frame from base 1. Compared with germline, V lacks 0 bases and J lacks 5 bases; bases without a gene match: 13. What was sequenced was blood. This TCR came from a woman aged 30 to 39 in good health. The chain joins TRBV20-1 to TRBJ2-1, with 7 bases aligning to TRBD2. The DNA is TGCAGTGCTAGAGATAGGGTTATAGCGGGTTTGAACAATGAGCAGTTCTTC. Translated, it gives CSARDRVIAGLNNEQFF.